This T cell receptor (beta chain) is drawn from a study of blood T cell repertoires in COVID-19. Turning to the study itself: Donors in the United States, Italy and Spain gave samples during acute or convalescent COVID-19.

Residents of about two dozen US areas, aged roughly 18 to 89 years, made up the participants. Which cohort a participant joined came from the clinical history participants gave. As processed by the authors: Reference gene primer amplification gave estimated nucleated cell counts. Assay used: immunoSEQ multiplex PCR; TCRdb lists only in-frame clones, some missing. From that table come the V and J calls and clone size; the DNA was used to work out D and trimming. The data contain some 320,000 clones, roughly 90% of them seen just once; the ten biggest clones take up 3.9%. This clonotype was obtained from a woman aged 25 to 45 who had been exposed to COVID-19. Sequencing was performed on PBMCs or T cells enriched from blood (not recorded which).

CDR3 DNA sequence: TGTGCCAGCAGGCCTAGCGGGGGGGGCACAGATACGCAGTATTTT. Encoded protein: CASRPSGGGTDTQYF. The genes are TRBV6-6 and TRBJ2-3, with TRBD2 matching 12 bases. The CDR3 length is 15 residues. With V trimmed by 6 bases and J by 1 base, 2 bases remained unmatched. The germline gives CDR1 MNHNY, CDR2 SVGAGI (reference sequence).